One and the same sample provided the 6 T cell receptor beta chains below, sequenced in a study of beta chain features in type 1 diabetes. General study results and limits: Among patients with Type 1 diabetes, TCRB CDR3s were moderately but significantly shorter in every one of the four CD4+ subsets.

These TCRs are of unknown antigen specificity. Every isolated RNA sample was fully reverse transcribed, so sequencing captured expressed TCRB transcripts. TCRdb's copy holds only in-frame clones and misses some; the assay was immunoSEQ multiplex PCR. This sample has 95,000 to 110,000 clones, with over 25% found just once. Sequencing was performed on central memory CD4+ T cells from blood. These receptors were taken from a woman aged 18-30 years with type 1 diabetes.

With regard to this clone: One end of the junction is discordant with germline, which a read error may explain. This same CDR3 is encoded by further DNA sequences in the sample. The chain couples TRBV18 to TRBJ2-5; D possibly corresponds to TRBD1 (5 bases). CDR1 KGHSH and CDR2 LQKENI come from the germline V gene. The CDR3 loop spans 12 amino acids. The CDR3 loop reads CASSGGQETQYF. DNA of the CDR3: TGTGCCAGCTCCGGCGGACAAGAGACCCAATACTTC.

The rearrangement uses TRBV18 and TRBJ1-5; TRBD1 is a possible D gene (5 bases). This CDR3 has 15 residues. V was shortened by 3 bases and J by 4 bases, with 13 bases between the two germline ends. Germline V gene data show CDR1 as KGHSH and CDR2 as LQKENI. The CDR3 region is CASSPGQIDNQPQHF. The CDR3 DNA is TGTGCCAGCTCACCGGGGCAGATTGATAATCAGCCCCAGCATTTT.

This clone occurred a few times. The chain carries TRBV5-1 and TRBJ2-1; D is unresolved. CDR3 length: 15 residues. CDR1 and CDR2 from the germline V gene are SGHRS and YFSETQ. Trimming cost V 0 bases and J 6 bases, with 13 bases left between them. CDR3 nucleotides: TGCGCCAGCAGCTTGGATATAGCTAGAAGCAATGAGCAGTTCTTC. This sequence encodes CASSLDIARSNEQFF.

This clone was recorded a few times. The chain couples TRBV30 to TRBJ1-1; unclear D gene. V shed 2 bases and J shed 5 bases, with 15 bases lying between them. The CDR3 extends over 14 amino acids. Germline-derived CDR1 and CDR2 are GTSNPN and SVGIG (reference sequence). The CDR3, as DNA: TGTGCCTGGAGTCTTGGGCTGGGGAGGACTGAAGCTTTCTTT. This translates into CAWSLGLGRTEAFF.

V usage is TRBV9 and J usage is TRBJ2-7, with 10 bases lining up with TRBD2. V trimming: 4 bases; J trimming: 2 bases; junction bases outside the gene matches: 3. The CDR3 is 14 amino acids. The germline CDR1 and CDR2 sequences are SGDLS and YYNGEE. The CDR3 sequence: CASSLAGGPYEQYF. For the CDR3, the DNA is TGTGCCAGCAGCTTAGCGGGAGGACCCTACGAGCAGTACTTC.

This clone showed up just a few times. The chain combines TRBV30 with TRBJ1-2, with TRBD1 matching 10 bases. After removal of 3 bases from V and 6 bases from J, the junction contained 10 bases not matched to a gene. This CDR3 region has 15 residues. CDR1 is GTSNPN and CDR2 is SVGIG in the germline V gene (reference sequence). The CDR3 DNA reads TGTGCCTGGAGAGGTCGGGACAGGGGAGTCCATGGCTACACCTTC. As protein: CAWRGRDRGVHGYTF.